The following is a T cell receptor beta chain sequence with its context. As yet, its antigen is unknown. An end of the junction does not agree with germline; a read error may underlie this. This CDR3 spans 14 amino acids. Germline CDR1 is SGHDT and CDR2 is YYEEEE. A second PCR of about 6 to 12 cycles used a sample-barcoded 5' primer and a J-beta primer mix. Through a template-switch adaptor with 12 random nucleotides, each cDNA molecule received a tag. Using its own MiXCR run on the 5' RACE reads, TCRdb lists one record per CDR3 protein. The sample yields 600,000 or so distinct CDR3 sequences, under 30% seen once. The sample comes from a study of blood T cells in healthy people across ages. Study-wide results and caveats: Bulk PBMC profiling left naive and antigen-experienced comparisons inconclusive. It was held that the diversity estimates obtained from one million T cells were underestimates.

The sequence derives from a woman older than 75 in good health. This chain uses TRBV5-6 with TRBJ1-1; D unresolved. What was sequenced was blood. CDR3: CAGSLGPVNTEAFF. Here the CDR3 DNA reads TGTGCCGGCAGCTTAGGACCGGTGAACACTGAAGCTTTCTTT. Full variable domain (rest looked up from reference TRBV5-6 and TRBJ1-1): DAGVTQSPTHLIKTRGQQVTLRCSPKSGHDTVSWYQQALGQGPQFIFQYYEEEERQRGNFPDRFSGHQFPNYSSELNVNALLLGDSALYLCAGSLGPVNTEAFFGQGTRLTVV.